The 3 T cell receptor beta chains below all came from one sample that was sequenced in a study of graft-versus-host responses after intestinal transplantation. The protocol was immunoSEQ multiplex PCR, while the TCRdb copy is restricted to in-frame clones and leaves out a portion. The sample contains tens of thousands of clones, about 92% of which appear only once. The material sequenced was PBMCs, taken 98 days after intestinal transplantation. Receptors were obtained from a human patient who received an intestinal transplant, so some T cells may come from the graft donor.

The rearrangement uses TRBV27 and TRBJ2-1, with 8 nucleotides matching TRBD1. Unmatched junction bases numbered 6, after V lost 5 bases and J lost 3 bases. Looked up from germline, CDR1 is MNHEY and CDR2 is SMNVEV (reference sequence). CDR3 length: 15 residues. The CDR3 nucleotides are TGTGCCAGCAGTCTATACAGGGGGTTCTACAATGAGCAGTTCTTC. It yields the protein CASSLYRGFYNEQFF.

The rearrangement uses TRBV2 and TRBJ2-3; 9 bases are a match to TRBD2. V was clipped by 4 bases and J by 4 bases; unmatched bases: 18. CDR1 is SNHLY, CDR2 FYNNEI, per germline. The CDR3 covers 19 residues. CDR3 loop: CASSAPPGLAGREADTQYF. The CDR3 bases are TGTGCCAGCAGTGCACCCCCGGGGCTAGCGGGAAGGGAGGCAGATACGCAGTATTTT.

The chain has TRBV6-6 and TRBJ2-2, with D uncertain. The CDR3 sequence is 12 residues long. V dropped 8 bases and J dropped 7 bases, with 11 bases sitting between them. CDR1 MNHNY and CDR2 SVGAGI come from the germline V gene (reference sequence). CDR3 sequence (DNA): TGTGCCAGCGCGCATCCGGGCGGGGAGCTGTTTTTT. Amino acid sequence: CASAHPGGELFF.